The rows below give T cell receptor beta chains drawn from one sample of a study of blood T cells in healthy people across ages. TCRdb re-called the 5' RACE reads with MiXCR, one entry per CDR3 protein. Of approximately 760,000 distinct CDR3 sequences listed, 20% to 30% are singletons. These sequences were also reported in another study, on T cells of mothers and their children.

The sequencing sample was made of blood. These receptors all stem from a boy aged 5-17 years in good health. Both conserved end residues are part of each CDR3. D genes are given only for firm matches. Clone size is given for some rows only: seen once, a few or many times, or a class if the clone is expanded.

TRBV29-1	TRBJ1-2	few	14	NA	CSVEGSGINYGYTF	TGCAGCGTTGAAGGTTCAGGGATTAACTATGGCTACACCTTC
TRBV6-6	TRBJ2-5	NA	14	NA	CASNAARGEETQYF	TGTGCCAGCAACGCCGCCAGGGGCGAAGAGACCCAGTACTTC
TRBV29-1	TRBJ2-3	once	14	NA	CSVGTTDLTDTQYF	TGCAGCGTTGGCACCACCGACCTTACAGATACGCAGTATTTT
TRBV20-1	TRBJ2-1	NA	14	TRBD2	CSARTSGNYNEQFF	TGCAGTGCCAGGACTAGCGGGAACTACAATGAGCAGTTCTTC
TRBV5-6	TRBJ2-1	NA	13	NA	CASSLVRTNEQFF	TGTGCCAGCAGCTTGGTACGGACCAATGAGCAGTTCTTC
TRBV29-1	TRBJ1-1	few	13	TRBD1	CSARTGGGGEAFF	TGCAGCGCCAGGACAGGGGGCGGTGGTGAAGCTTTCTTT
TRBV27	TRBJ2-1	NA	12	NA	CASVGSYNEQFF	TGTGCCAGCGTAGGCTCCTACAATGAGCAGTTCTTC
TRBV28	TRBJ2-5	few	13	TRBD2	CASTPFGGETQYF	TGTGCCAGCACCCCCTTCGGGGGGGAGACCCAGTACTTC
TRBV10-3	TRBJ2-7	NA	16	TRBD2	CAISDLGPTSGVEQYF	TGTGCCATCAGTGATCTGGGACCAACCAGCGGGGTCGAGCAGTACTTC
TRBV20-1	TRBJ2-3	NA	15	NA	CSARDRLEVIDTQYF	TGCAGTGCTAGAGATAGGCTAGAAGTTATAGATACGCAGTATTTT
TRBV7-9	TRBJ2-5	NA	15	TRBD2	CANSADGLAGETQYF	TGTGCCAACAGCGCAGATGGACTAGCGGGAGAGACCCAGTACTTC
TRBV5-1	TRBJ2-3	NA	15	NA	CASSLGGLDMDTQYF	TGCGCCAGCAGCTTGGGTGGTTTAGATATGGATACGCAGTATTTT
TRBV5-6	TRBJ2-5	few	15	NA	CASSRKGTAQETQYF	TGTGCCAGCAGCCGCAAAGGGACTGCCCAAGAGACCCAGTACTTC
TRBV29-1	TRBJ2-3	NA	16	TRBD2	CSVDLGLAGSTDTQYF	TGCAGCGTTGATCTCGGACTAGCGGGGTCGACAGATACGCAGTATTTT
TRBV6-1	TRBJ1-2	few	15	NA	CASSESLADNYGYTF	TGTGCCAGCAGTGAAAGTTTGGCTGATAACTATGGCTACACCTTC
TRBV29-1	TRBJ2-3	NA	15	TRBD2	CSVAPSGGGTDTQYF	TGCAGCGTTGCCCCTAGCGGGGGGGGCACAGATACGCAGTATTTT
TRBV7-3	TRBJ2-1	few	16	NA	CASSLSGDSRINEQFF	TGTGCCAGCAGCTTAAGTGGAGACTCACGGATCAATGAGCAGTTCTTC
TRBV5-1	TRBJ2-7	few	14	TRBD2	CASSSIVGGYEQYF	TGCGCCAGCAGCTCCATCGTCGGGGGGTACGAGCAGTACTTC
TRBV7-3	TRBJ2-2	NA	16	NA	CASSLGDTSNTGELFF	TGTGCCAGCAGCTTAGGGGACACCTCAAACACCGGGGAGCTGTTTTTT
TRBV7-2	TRBJ2-7	few	14	TRBD2	CASSSSGGRAEQYF	TGTGCCAGCAGCTCTAGCGGGGGTAGGGCCGAGCAGTACTTC
TRBV5-1	TRBJ2-2	NA	13	NA	CASSGHEGGELFF	TGCGCCAGCAGCGGCCACGAGGGCGGGGAGCTGTTTTTT
TRBV6-2/TRBV6-3	TRBJ2-1	NA	15	NA	CASSPDIGLYNEQFF	TGTGCCAGCAGTCCGGACATCGGGTTATACAATGAGCAGTTCTTC
TRBV6-6	TRBJ2-1	NA	13	NA	CASSLFIAYEQFF	TGTGCCAGCAGCCTGTTTATCGCGTATGAGCAGTTCTTC
TRBV4-3	TRBJ2-7	few	16	TRBD1	CASSPGSTGGLYEQYF	TGCGCCAGCAGCCCAGGGTCGACAGGGGGCCTTTACGAGCAGTACTTC
TRBV4-3	TRBJ2-3	few	21	NA	CASSQGLGNGGLNPGTDTQYF	TGCGCCAGCAGCCAAGGCCTAGGGAACGGGGGTTTAAATCCGGGGACAGATACGCAGTATTTT
TRBV4-1	TRBJ1-4	NA	16	NA	CASSHFLVGVYEKLFF	TGCGCCAGCAGCCACTTTTTGGTGGGAGTGTATGAAAAACTGTTTTTT
TRBV6-5	TRBJ2-4	once	15	TRBD1	CASTKQGTGVNIQYF	TGTGCCAGCACCAAACAAGGGACAGGGGTCAACATTCAGTACTTC
TRBV18	TRBJ2-7	NA	16	TRBD2	CASSPRAETSGYEQYF	TGTGCCAGCTCACCACGGGCGGAAACTAGCGGCTACGAGCAGTACTTC
TRBV7-9	TRBJ2-5	NA	14	NA	CASSFESGTETQYF	TGTGCCAGCAGCTTTGAATCAGGGACGGAGACCCAGTACTTC
TRBV7-9	TRBJ1-4	NA	17	NA	CASSLSAAAGGNEKLFF	TGTGCCAGCAGCTTGTCCGCGGCGGCGGGGGGAAATGAAAAACTGTTTTTT
TRBV11-2	TRBJ2-7	NA	15	NA	CASSLQLGPTYEQYF	TGTGCCAGCAGCTTACAGCTAGGGCCTACCTACGAGCAGTACTTC